This passage covers 21 T cell receptor beta chains from one sample sequenced in a study of blood T cells in healthy people across ages. The use of a sample-barcoded 5' primer and a J-beta primer mix characterized a second PCR of roughly 7 to 12 cycles. MiXCR, run by TCRdb on the 5' RACE reads, gives a single entry per CDR3 protein. The profile covers 1.5 million to 2 million distinct CDR3 sequences, with about two fifths appearing a single time and under 25% taken by the ten largest. Sequencing was performed on blood. Receptor source: a human donor in good health.

As concerns this clonotype: This clone may be a read error of a much larger clone one base away. The V gene is TRBV20-1, the J gene TRBJ2-7; 9 bases agree with TRBD1. The junction had 3 bases not matched to a gene; V was cut back by 1 base and J by 2 bases. The CDR3 is 14 amino acids. CDR1 and CDR2 (germline): DFQATT, SNEGSKA (reference sequence). The CDR3 DNA reads as TGCAGTGCTAGAGGGGACAGGGCTACCTACGAGCAGTACTTC. This gives the protein CSARGDRATYEQYF.

J is TRBJ2-5 and V is TRBV14; no definite D call. CDR3 length: 13 residues. The germline V gene encodes CDR1 SGHDN and CDR2 FVKESK. Trimming left V 2 bases short and J 1 base short, with 5 bases between. DNA of the CDR3: TGTGCCAGCAGCCAACTCATCCAAGAGACCCAGTACTTC. Its translation: CASSQLIQETQYF.

The gene calls are TRBV15 and TRBJ2-7; perhaps TRBD1 as D (8 bases). V was shortened by 5 bases and J by 3 bases, with 17 bases between the two germline ends. CDR1 and CDR2 from the germline V gene are LNHNV and YYDKDF (reference sequence). CDR3 size: 15 residues. The CDR3 DNA reads as TGTGCCACCAGCTGGGAGGACAGGGAGGGCTACGAGCAGTACTTC. Its translation: CATSWEDREGYEQYF. The full variable domain, completed using reference TRBV15 and TRBJ2-7, is DAMVIQNPRYQVTQFGKPVTLSCSQTLNHNVMYWYQQKSSQAPKLLFHYYDKDFNNEADTPDNFQSRRPNTSFCFLDIRSPGLGDTAMYLCATSWEDREGYEQYFGPGTRLTVT.

This clonotype was seen a few times. The V call is TRBV7-2, the J call TRBJ2-1, with D uncertain. CDR3 length: 14 residues. Germline assignment: CDR1 SGHTA and CDR2 FQGNSA. The V and J ends lost 4 bases and 4 bases respectively, with 11 bases between them. The CDR3 loop is CASSSRALYNEQFF. The DNA of the CDR3 is TGTGCCAGCAGCTCCCGGGCCCTGTACAATGAGCAGTTCTTC.

This clonotype occurred a few times. The CDR3 region has the DNA TGTGCCAGCAGATTGAGACAGTTCGGGTATTTGCAGCCCCAGCATTTT. The encoded protein is CASRLRQFGYLQPQHF. The V call is TRBV6-6, the J call TRBJ1-5; a weak D match, TRBD1 (5 bases). V was trimmed by 6 bases and J by 7 bases, leaving 22 bases between them. The germline V gene encodes CDR1 MNHNY and CDR2 SVGAGI (reference sequence). This CDR3 spans 16 amino acids.

This clonotype was seen a handful of times. The CDR3 region is CSVSSGLETQYF. Here the CDR3 DNA reads TGCAGTGTTAGTTCGGGGCTTGAGACCCAGTACTTC. The chain employs TRBV20-1 and TRBJ2-5; D possibly matches TRBD1 or TRBD2 (5 bases each). Germline CDR1 is DFQATT and CDR2 is SNEGSKA (reference sequence). This CDR3 region has 12 residues. The V end was cut by 7 bases, the J end by 5 bases, with 14 bases between.

As concerns this clonotype: Its ends do not fully match the called genes, so a read error is possible. V gene TRBV4-3 combines with J gene TRBJ1-2, with D perhaps matching TRBD1 (6 bases). This CDR3 contains 14 residues. Germline V gives CDR1 LGHNA, CDR2 YSLEER. CDR3 nucleotide sequence: TGCGTCAGCAGCCAAGATGAGGGGGACTATGGCTACACCTTC. It yields the protein CVSSQDEGDYGYTF.

V is TRBV3-1 and J is TRBJ2-4; possible D gene TRBD2, 5 bases. CDR1 and CDR2 from the germline V gene are LGHDT and YNNKEL (reference sequence). V lost 0 bases, J lost 0 bases, and 12 bases lay in between. This CDR3 is 17 amino acids long. CDR3 nucleotides: TGTGCCAGCAGCCAAGATCGGGGATTTCTAGCCAAAAACATTCAGTACTTC. Residues: CASSQDRGFLAKNIQYF.

The chain uses TRBV20-1 and TRBJ1-2, with D possibly TRBD1 on 5 matching bases. Trimming pared 8 bases from V and 4 bases from J, leaving 20 bases between. From germline, CDR1 is DFQATT and CDR2 SNEGSKA (reference sequence). The CDR3 runs 14 residues. The CDR3 DNA reads TGCAGTTCACCTTACCAGGGTCCCGGCTATGGCTACACCTTC. As protein: CSSPYQGPGYGYTF.

This clonotype showed up just a few times. The chain carries TRBV29-1 and TRBJ2-5; no clear D. V lost 4 bases and J lost 3, with 9 bases in between. CDR3 length: 12 residues. CDR1 and CDR2 from the germline V gene are SQVTM and ANQGSEA. The CDR3 reads CSVVNSEETQYF. CDR3 nucleotides: TGCAGCGTTGTGAACAGTGAAGAGACCCAGTACTTC.

The chain has TRBV28 and TRBJ2-4; D could derive from TRBD1 or TRBD2 (5 bases each). The J call could be wrong; TRBJ2-7 is a better fit for the DNA end. The CDR3 has 14 amino acids. Germline CDR1 MDHEN, CDR2 SYDVKM. CDR3 loop: CASSLRGVASEQYF. The CDR3 DNA follows: TGTGCCAGCAGTTTAAGGGGAGTTGCGTCCGAGCAGTACTTC.

This clonotype has ten or more counts. The V and J genes are TRBV20-1 and TRBJ1-1, with TRBD1 matching 9 bases. The trim removed 4 bases at V and 4 bases at J, leaving 7 bases unmatched. This CDR3 comprises 14 residues. CDR1 and CDR2 from the germline V gene are DFQATT and SNEGSKA (reference sequence). The CDR3 DNA sequence: TGCAGTGCTACTTCCCCGGACAGGGGCACTGAAGCTTTCTTT. Its translation is CSATSPDRGTEAFF.

The chain links TRBV5-5 to TRBJ2-5; D remains unclear. This CDR3 comprises 12 residues. Germline V gene data show CDR1 as SGHKS and CDR2 as YYEKEE (reference sequence). The V end was cut by 2 bases, the J end by 7 bases, with 9 bases between. Here the CDR3 reads CASSFSARTQYF. CDR3 sequence (DNA): TGTGCCAGCAGCTTTTCCGCGAGGACCCAGTACTTC.

CDR3 in DNA: TGTGCCAGCAACAGAGGGGACTATGGCTACACCTTC. Its translation: CASNRGDYGYTF. The chain joins TRBV7-9 to TRBJ1-2; possibly TRBD1 for D (5 bases). V lost 7 bases to trimming and J lost 3 bases, with 9 bases between them. The CDR3 covers 12 residues. Germline values: CDR1 SEHNR, CDR2 FQNEAQ (reference sequence).

This clonotype has a handful of counts. The rearrangement joins TRBV28 to TRBJ2-1; TRBD2 matches at 11 bases. CDR3 length equals 16 residues. Germline CDR1 MDHEN, CDR2 SYDVKM. Germline trimming cut 7 bases from V and 1 base from J; bases unmatched to any gene: 6. The CDR3 protein is CASTNSGGESYNEQFF. The CDR3 bases are TGTGCCAGCACCAATAGCGGGGGGGAGTCCTACAATGAGCAGTTCTTC.

The sample holds a few counts of this clonotype. CDR3: CATRSDSPNQPQHF. CDR3 sequence (DNA): TGTGCCACCCGATCGGACAGCCCCAATCAGCCCCAGCATTTT. The chain carries TRBV2 and TRBJ1-5; a possible D gene is TRBD1 (6 bases). CDR3 length: 14 residues. Germline CDR1 and CDR2: SNHLY and FYNNEI. V was cut by 10 bases and J by 3 bases, with 16 bases left in between.

The J gene is TRBJ2-1, the V gene TRBV20-1; tentatively, D is TRBD1 (5 bases). V lost 6 bases, J lost 3 bases, and 18 bases lay in between. Germline V gene lookup returns CDR1 DFQATT and CDR2 SNEGSKA (reference sequence). This CDR3 contains 15 residues. As DNA, the CDR3 is TGCAGTGCAAACTTAGACAGACGCTTCTACAATGAGCAGTTCTTC. Translated: CSANLDRRFYNEQFF.

This clonotype was seen more than once but under ten times. The chain joins TRBV20-1 to TRBJ1-2; D unclear. The length of the CDR3 is 17 residues. Germline values: CDR1 DFQATT, CDR2 SNEGSKA (reference sequence). V lost 1 base and J 4 bases, leaving 22 bases between the germline ends. The CDR3 DNA follows: TGCAGTGCTAGAGCTAGAGGCTCGGCACTATGGGTCTATGGCTACACCTTC. This codes for CSARARGSALWVYGYTF.

The rearrangement joins TRBV25-1 to TRBJ2-1; possibly TRBD2 for D (6 bases). The CDR3 runs to 13 residues. Trimming left V 6 bases short and J 6 bases short, with 12 bases between. CDR1 and CDR2 (germline): MGHDK, SYGVNS. The chain's CDR3 is CASRGRRGNEQFF. CDR3 sequence (DNA): TGTGCCAGCAGAGGGCGGAGGGGCAATGAGCAGTTCTTC.

This chain joins TRBV11-3 and TRBJ2-1, with 8 bases lining up with TRBD2. This CDR3 is built from 16 residues. V lost 5 bases and J lost 5; bases outside the gene matches: 11. CDR1 SGHNT and CDR2 YENEEA come from the germline V gene. The CDR3 sequence is CASSPPASGSHNEQFF. CDR3 nucleotides: TGTGCCAGCAGCCCGCCCGCTAGCGGGTCCCACAATGAGCAGTTCTTC.

V gene TRBV20-1 combines with J gene TRBJ1-4; the match to TRBD1 covers 9 bases. Germline CDR1 DFQATT, CDR2 SNEGSKA (reference sequence). The V gene end was trimmed by 6 bases and the J gene end by 8 bases; junction bases not matched to a gene: 7. There are 13 residues in the CDR3. The CDR3 region is CSAQQGAQEKLFF. CDR3 DNA sequence: TGCAGTGCCCAACAGGGGGCTCAGGAAAAACTGTTTTTT.